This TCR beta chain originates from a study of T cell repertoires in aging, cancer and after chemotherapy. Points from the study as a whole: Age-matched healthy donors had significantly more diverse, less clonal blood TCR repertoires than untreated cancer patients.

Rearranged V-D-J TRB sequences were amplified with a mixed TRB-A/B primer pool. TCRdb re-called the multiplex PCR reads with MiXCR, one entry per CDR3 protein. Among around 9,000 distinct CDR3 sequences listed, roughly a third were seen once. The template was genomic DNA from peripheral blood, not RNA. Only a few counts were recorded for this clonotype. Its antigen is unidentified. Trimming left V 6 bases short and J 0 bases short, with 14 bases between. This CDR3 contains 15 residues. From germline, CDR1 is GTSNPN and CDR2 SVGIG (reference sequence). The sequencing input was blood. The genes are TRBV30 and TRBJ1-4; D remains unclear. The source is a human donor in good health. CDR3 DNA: TGTGCCTGCCAGCCGGATGGGACAACTAATGAAAAACTGTTTTTT. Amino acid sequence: CACQPDGTTNEKLFF.